This T cell receptor beta chain was identified in a study of technical replicates of blood from a handful of donors. TCRdb's copy holds only in-frame clones and misses some; the assay was immunoSEQ multiplex PCR. The repertoire holds approximately 81,000 clones, with more than 80% as singletons. Germline CDR1 reads SGHRS; CDR2 reads YFSETQ. Germline trimming cut 3 bases from V and 2 bases from J; bases unmatched to any gene: 7. The CDR3 runs to 15 residues. This receptor was obtained from a human donor in good health. Some clones in this sample may be carry-over from other donors' samples. The chain is built from TRBV5-1 and TRBJ2-5; TRBD2 agrees at 7 bases. The specimen sequenced was PBMCs. The CDR3 coding sequence is TGCGCCAGCAGCTGGACGGGGGGTCAACAAGAGACCCAGTACTTC. It translates to CASSWTGGQQETQYF.